These T cell receptor beta chains were read from a single sample in a study of T cell changes during pregnancy in multiple sclerosis. The method was immunoSEQ multiplex PCR; TCRdb's version includes in-frame clones alone and lacks a portion of them. The sample records about 38,000 clones, 92% being singletons. Sequenced material: CD4+ T cells from peripheral blood mononuclear cells, taken after pregnancy. The source is a female donor in good health, enrolled as a control in a pregnancy study. Each CDR3 is given with its conserved first and last residue. D genes are given only for firm matches. Size tells how often a clone was seen (once, few, many) or the class of an expanded clone, and some rows leave it out.

>TRBJ2-3|-|-|TRBV15
CATSRWLNTQYF
TGTGCCACCAGCAGATGGCTTAATACGCAGTATTTT
>TRBJ1-1|-|TRBD1|TRBV2
CASRGQGGGTEAFF
TGTGCCAGCAGGGGACAGGGAGGCGGCACTGAAGCTTTCTTT
>TRBJ2-5|once|TRBD2|TRBV5-4
CASSSPPPGGPQETQYF
TGTGCCAGCAGCTCACCCCCCCCGGGAGGGCCTCAAGAGACCCAGTACTTC
>TRBJ2-5|-|-|TRBV18
CASSPPLAEMAYQETQYF
TGTGCCAGCTCACCACCGTTAGCTGAAATGGCCTACCAAGAGACCCAGTACTTC
>TRBJ2-1|-|TRBD2|TRBV5-1
CASSFWWREDPQNEQFF
TGCGCCAGCAGCTTTTGGTGGCGGGAGGACCCCCAAAATGAGCAGTTCTTC
>TRBJ2-5|-|TRBD1|TRBV5-8
CASTLDRGRETQYF
TGTGCCAGCACCCTAGACAGGGGGCGCGAGACCCAGTACTTC
>TRBJ2-7|-|-|TRBV11-3
CASSLVSTGSYEQYF
TGTGCCAGCAGCTTAGTTTCCACAGGATCCTACGAGCAGTACTTC
>TRBJ2-2|-|-|TRBV10-3
CAISDTTPGELFF
TGTGCCATCAGTGATACAACACCCGGGGAGCTGTTTTTT
>TRBJ2-7|-|-|TRBV6-5
CASSYRAGTSSYEQYF
TGTGCCAGCAGTTACCGGGCGGGGACGAGCTCCTACGAGCAGTACTTC
>TRBJ2-7|-|TRBD1|TRBV11-3
CASSPDTGGEQYF
TGTGCCAGCAGCCCAGACACAGGGGGCGAGCAGTACTTC
>TRBJ1-1|-|TRBD1|TRBV19
CASSIEGANTEAFF
TGTGCCAGTAGTATTGAGGGGGCGAACACTGAAGCTTTCTTT
>TRBJ1-1|-|-|TRBV19
CASRRIGGSTEAFF
TGTGCCAGTAGGAGAATCGGGGGGAGCACTGAAGCTTTCTTT
>TRBJ1-1|-|TRBD1|TRBV10-3
CAISEGDRLNTEAFF
TGTGCCATCAGTGAGGGGGACAGGCTCAACACTGAAGCTTTCTTT
>TRBJ2-3|once|-|TRBV27
CASSLNRDTQYF
TGTGCCAGCAGTTTAAATCGGGATACGCAGTATTTT